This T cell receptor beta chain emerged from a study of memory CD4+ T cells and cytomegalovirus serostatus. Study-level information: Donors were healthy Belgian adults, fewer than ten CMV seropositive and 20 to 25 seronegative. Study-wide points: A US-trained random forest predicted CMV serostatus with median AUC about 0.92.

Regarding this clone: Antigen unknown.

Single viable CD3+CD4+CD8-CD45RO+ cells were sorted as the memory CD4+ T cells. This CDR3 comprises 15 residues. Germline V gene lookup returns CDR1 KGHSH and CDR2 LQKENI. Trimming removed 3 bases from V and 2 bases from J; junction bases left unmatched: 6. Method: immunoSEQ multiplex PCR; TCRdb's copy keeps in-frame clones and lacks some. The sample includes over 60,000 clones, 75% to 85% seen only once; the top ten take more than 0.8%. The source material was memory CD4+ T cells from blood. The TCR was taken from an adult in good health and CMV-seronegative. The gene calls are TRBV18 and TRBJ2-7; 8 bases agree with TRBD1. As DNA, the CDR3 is TGTGCCAGCTCACCTCTAGGACAGGGTACCTACGAGCAGTACTTC. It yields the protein CASSPLGQGTYEQYF. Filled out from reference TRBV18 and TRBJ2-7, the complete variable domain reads NAGVMQNPRHLVRRRGQEARLRCSPMKGHSHVYWYRQLPEEGLKFMVYLQKENIIDESGMPKERFSAEFPKEGPSILRIQQVVRGDSAAYFCASSPLGQGTYEQYFGPGTRLTVT.